This T cell receptor beta chain was sequenced in a study of cytomegalovirus exposure and HLA in healthy donors. Study outcomes and limitations: Researchers reported in a later analysis that a missense DCLRE1C variant was tied to TCR beta V- and J-gene trimming.

About this clone: Its specificity is unknown.

The donors were healthy bone marrow donors. The V gene's germline CDR1 is LNHNV and CDR2 YYDKDF (reference sequence). The V and J ends lost 0 bases and 3 bases, in that order; junction bases with no gene match: 6. This CDR3 contains 17 residues. In the PCR, 60 Vbeta and 13 Jbeta primers were used. As originally analysed: Counted up in a later analysis, unique TCR beta chains came to some 72 million, with around 9.9 million shared. TCRdb's copy holds only in-frame clones and misses some; the assay was immunoSEQ multiplex PCR. The V and J calls and clone size are taken from that table; D and trimming were inferred from the DNA. The sample has tens of thousands of clones, 82% seen once.

The sequence was collected from a man aged 25-40 years in good health and CMV-seropositive. The sequencing sample was made of PBMCs. The genes are TRBV15 and TRBJ2-1; 9 nucleotides line up with TRBD1. The chain's CDR3 is CATSRDGTGYYYNEQFF. CDR3 sequence (DNA): TGTGCCACCAGCAGAGACGGGACAGGGTATTACTACAATGAGCAGTTCTTC.